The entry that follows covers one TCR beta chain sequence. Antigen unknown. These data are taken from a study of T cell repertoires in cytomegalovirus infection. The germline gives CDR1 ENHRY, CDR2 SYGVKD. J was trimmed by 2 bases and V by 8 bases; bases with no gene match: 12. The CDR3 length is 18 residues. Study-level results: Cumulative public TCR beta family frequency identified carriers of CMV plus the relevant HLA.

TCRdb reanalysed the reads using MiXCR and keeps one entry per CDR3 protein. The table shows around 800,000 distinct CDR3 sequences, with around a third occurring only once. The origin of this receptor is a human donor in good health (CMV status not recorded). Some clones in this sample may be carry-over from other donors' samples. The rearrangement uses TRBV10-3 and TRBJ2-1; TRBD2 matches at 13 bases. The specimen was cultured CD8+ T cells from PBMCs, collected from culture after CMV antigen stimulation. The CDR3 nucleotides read TGTGCCATCGGACTAGCGGGGGCCCCCACTAAGACCTACAATGAGCAGTTCTTC. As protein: CAIGLAGAPTKTYNEQFF.